These T cell receptor beta chains were read from a single sample in a study of blood T cell repertoires in COVID-19. Measured with immunoSEQ multiplex PCR; TCRdb has only the in-frame clones, and not every one. The sample includes more than 50,000 clones, around nine tenths seen only once; the top ten take around 3.6%. The sequenced sample was peripheral blood. These receptors all stem from a human donor in a cohort sampled during active COVID-19. Both conserved end residues are trimmed from each CDR3. Each record gives: J gene, CDR3 length, clone size, V gene, CDR3 protein. The size field is filled for only some rows; it gives once, few, many or a size class.

TRBJ2-5 | 12 | . | TRBV4-1 | ASSQGGQMGTQY
TRBJ2-5 | 13 | . | TRBV9 | ASSPGWGLQETQY
TRBJ1-5 | 13 | few | TRBV9 | ASSPLGTENQPQH
TRBJ1-2 | 13 | . | TRBV4-3 | ASSQLQGARRGYT
TRBJ1-1 | 14 | . | TRBV27 | ASSFGQGARNTEAF
TRBJ2-7 | 14 | . | TRBV27 | ASSSFDGQGLNEQY
TRBJ2-7 | 14 | . | TRBV5-6 | ASSLGVGTGFYEQY
TRBJ1-1 | 14 | . | TRBV6-5 | ASSYRGAGGRPEAF
TRBJ2-7 | 11 | few | TRBV27 | ASSFDRSREQY
TRBJ2-1 | 14 | . | TRBV5-6 | ASSLGLAGEYNEQF
TRBJ1-2 | 15 | . | TRBV7-2 | ASSLLSGTGVFYGYT
TRBJ2-7 | 17 | . | TRBV5-4 | ASSLSVKGQGNYWDEQY
TRBJ1-5 | 15 | . | TRBV6-2/TRBV6-3 | ASSYSQGKATNQPQH
TRBJ2-7 | 14 | . | TRBV28 | ASSPPLGQATYEQY
TRBJ1-2 | 10 | once | TRBV19 | ASKSGFYGYT
TRBJ1-1 | 12 | . | TRBV7-9 | ASSLWEPNTEAF
TRBJ1-1 | 13 | . | TRBV7-2 | ASSFTGGGNTEAF
TRBJ2-2 | 14 | . | TRBV6-5 | ASSYTPLRRTGELF
TRBJ2-3 | 10 | . | TRBV7-7 | ASTQLTDTQY
TRBJ1-1 | 12 | . | TRBV28 | ASSLSTGGTEAF
TRBJ2-3 | 12 | . | TRBV7-9 | ASTLPPPADTQY
TRBJ2-3 | 12 | . | TRBV27 | ASSKRERTDTQY
TRBJ1-4 | 17 | once | TRBV11-2 | ASSLLLGQYSERNEKLF
TRBJ2-3 | 10 | . | TRBV10-1 | ASSASGGTQY
TRBJ2-2 | 11 | few | TRBV4-1 | ASSQTGAGELF
TRBJ1-1 | 13 | . | TRBV5-5 | ASSSSGGGGTEAF
TRBJ2-1 | 13 | . | TRBV29-1 | SGIGTSGRLNEQF
TRBJ1-1 | 11 | . | TRBV11-2 | ASSRRENTEAF
TRBJ2-1 | 13 | . | TRBV7-6 | ASSSLAGSYNEQF